The rows below give T cell receptor beta chains drawn from one sample of a study of cytomegalovirus exposure and HLA in healthy donors. The data were produced by immunoSEQ multiplex PCR, yet TCRdb's version contains in-frame clones alone and is incomplete. Altogether more than 95,000 clones are present, more than 75% being singletons, with the ten largest covering nearly 5%. Sample: PBMCs. These receptors were taken from a man between 18 and 35 years old in good health and CMV-seronegative. The CDR3 runs from the conserved cysteine through the conserved F or W. A D gene is named only where the DNA matches it firmly. Where a row states a size, it is once, few, many or the class of an expanded clone; other rows omit it.

J,size,V,D,CDR3,DNA
TRBJ1-4,few,TRBV2,TRBD1,CASSGGGAEKLFF,TGTGCCAGCAGTGGAGGGGGCGCCGAAAAACTGTTTTTT
TRBJ2-1,-,TRBV30,TRBD1,CAWSLDRGPNEQFF,TGTGCCTGGAGCCTCGACAGGGGGCCCAATGAGCAGTTCTTC
TRBJ1-4,-,TRBV2,TRBD1,CASKRGLANEKLFF,TGTGCCAGCAAGAGGGGGCTGGCTAATGAAAAACTGTTTTTT
TRBJ1-1,-,TRBV5-4,-,CASSPRDKGYTEAFF,TGTGCCAGCAGCCCACGGGACAAAGGGTACACTGAAGCTTTCTTT
TRBJ2-5,-,TRBV6-6,TRBD1,CASSSETGIGQTQYF,TGTGCCAGCAGCTCCGAGACAGGGATCGGGCAGACCCAGTACTTC
TRBJ1-5,-,TRBV10-2,-,CASRLTGLGQPQHF,TGCGCCAGCAGGCTCACAGGGTTAGGGCAGCCCCAGCATTTT
TRBJ2-3,-,TRBV12-2,-,CASRPALETDTQYF,TGTGCAAGTCGCCCGGCGCTAGAGACAGATACGCAGTATTTT
TRBJ2-7,-,TRBV7-9,-,CASSLGVGSYEQYF,TGTGCCAGCAGCTTAGGAGTAGGGAGCTACGAGCAGTACTTC
TRBJ1-4,-,TRBV2,-,CASVKGATNEKLFF,TGTGCCAGCGTGAAGGGGGCAACTAATGAAAAACTGTTTTTT
TRBJ2-6,once,TRBV7-6,-,CASSRPPGGPGANVLTF,TGTGCCAGCAGCAGACCCCCCGGGGGGCCTGGGGCCAACGTCCTGACTTTC
TRBJ1-5,-,TRBV30,-,CAWSPSGSNQPQHF,TGTGCCTGGAGTCCCTCGGGGAGTAATCAGCCCCAGCATTTT
TRBJ1-3,-,TRBV7-2,-,CASSLVAVNSGNTIYF,TGTGCCAGCAGCTTAGTGGCGGTTAACTCTGGAAACACCATATATTTT
TRBJ2-2,-,TRBV12-5,TRBD1,CASAMDRGNTGELFF,TGTGCTAGTGCCATGGACAGGGGCAACACCGGGGAGCTGTTTTTT
TRBJ2-1,-,TRBV9,TRBD2,CASSVYTSGLRNEQFF,TGTGCCAGCAGCGTATATACTAGCGGCCTTCGAAATGAGCAGTTCTTC
TRBJ1-5,-,TRBV30,-,CAWSVRAGDQPQHF,TGTGCCTGGAGTGTACGGGCAGGGGATCAGCCCCAGCATTTT
TRBJ1-3,-,TRBV9,TRBD1,CASNRQGVGNTIYF,TGTGCCAGCAACAGACAGGGGGTTGGAAACACCATATATTTT
TRBJ1-1,-,TRBV30,TRBD1,CAWSRDRGNTEAFF,TGTGCCTGGAGTCGGGACAGGGGGAACACTGAAGCTTTCTTT
TRBJ2-7,-,TRBV30,-,CAWSSGGYEQYF,TGTGCCTGGAGTTCGGGCGGGTACGAGCAGTACTTC
TRBJ2-7,-,TRBV10-2,-,CASKASSSYEQYF,TGCGCCAGTAAGGCGTCTAGCTCCTACGAGCAGTACTTC
TRBJ1-3,many,TRBV29-1,-,CSASGELDTIYF,TGCAGCGCCAGTGGGGAGCTTGACACCATATATTTT
TRBJ1-1,-,TRBV30,-,CAWRAVMNTEAFF,TGTGCCTGGAGAGCGGTAATGAACACTGAAGCTTTCTTT
TRBJ1-4,many,TRBV6-5,-,CASSYVFTAGGEKLFF,TGTGCCAGCAGTTACGTTTTTACGGCGGGAGGTGAAAAACTGTTTTTT
TRBJ2-1,-,TRBV10-3,-,CAISEGTSGVYNEQFF,TGTGCCATCAGTGAGGGGACTTCGGGGGTCTACAATGAGCAGTTCTTC
TRBJ2-7,-,TRBV27,-,CASRGPGTQTSYEQYF,TGTGCCAGCAGGGGCCCCGGGACTCAAACCTCCTACGAGCAGTACTTC
TRBJ1-5,-,TRBV10-3,TRBD1,CAISESGQGSQPQHF,TGTGCCATCAGTGAGTCGGGACAGGGAAGCCAGCCCCAGCATTTT
TRBJ2-1,-,TRBV13,-,CASSLGWLGSYNEQFF,TGTGCCAGCAGCTTAGGCTGGCTAGGCTCCTACAATGAGCAGTTCTTC